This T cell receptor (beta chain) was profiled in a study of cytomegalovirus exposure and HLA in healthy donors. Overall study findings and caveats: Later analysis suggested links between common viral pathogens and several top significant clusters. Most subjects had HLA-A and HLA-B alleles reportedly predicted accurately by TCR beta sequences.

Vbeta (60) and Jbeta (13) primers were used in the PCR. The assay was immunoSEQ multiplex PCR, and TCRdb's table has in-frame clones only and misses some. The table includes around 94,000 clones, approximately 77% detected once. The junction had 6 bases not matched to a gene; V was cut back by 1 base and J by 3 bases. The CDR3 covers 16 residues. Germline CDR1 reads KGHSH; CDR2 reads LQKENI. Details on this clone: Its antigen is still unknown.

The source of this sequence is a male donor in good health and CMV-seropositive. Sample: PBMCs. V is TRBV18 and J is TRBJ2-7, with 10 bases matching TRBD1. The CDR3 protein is CASSPQPGQGFYEQYF. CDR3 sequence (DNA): TGTGCCAGCTCACCACAACCGGGACAGGGGTTCTACGAGCAGTACTTC.